A single sample gave rise to the 14 T cell receptor beta chains below, sequenced in a study of early T cells in non-severe SARS-CoV-2 infection. One entry per CDR3 protein results from TCRdb running MiXCR on the 5' RACE reads. The sample contains approximately 45,000 distinct CDR3 sequences, 5.5% to 7.5% of which appear only once. The sample taken for sequencing was whole blood. The source is an adult who was a healthcare worker with PCR-confirmed SARS-CoV-2 infection or an uninfected control (not recorded which).

This clonotype was detected many times. CDR3 sequence: CASSNRATRSLAKNIQYF. CDR3 DNA: TGTGCCAGCAGCAACAGGGCCACCAGGTCACTAGCCAAAAACATTCAGTACTTC. The rearrangement links TRBV6-1 to TRBJ2-4, with D maybe TRBD1 (6 bases). The V gene lost 6 bases and the J gene lost 0 bases, with 21 bases spanning the gap. Per the germline V gene, CDR1 is MNHNS and CDR2 is SASEGT. The CDR3 is made up of 18 amino acids.

The sample holds many counts of this clonotype. The chain has TRBV5-1 and TRBJ2-1; 8 positions agree with TRBD1. The CDR3 spans 14 residues. The germline gives CDR1 SGHRS, CDR2 YFSETQ. Trimming at V came to 0 bases and at J to 7 bases, leaving 3 bases not matched to a gene. CDR3 DNA: TGCGCCAGCAGCTTGGGACAGGGGATGAATGAGCAGTTCTTC. It yields the protein CASSLGQGMNEQFF.

The table lists this clonotype with many counts. The chain couples TRBV6-6 to TRBJ2-6; possible D gene TRBD1, 5 bases. CDR1 and CDR2 from the germline V gene are MNHNY and SVGAGI (reference sequence). Trimming pared 4 bases from V and 0 bases from J, leaving 13 bases between. The CDR3 is 17 amino acids. This chain's CDR3 is CASSSPTVVSGANVLTF. CDR3 in DNA: TGTGCCAGCAGTTCCCCGACAGTTGTCTCTGGGGCCAACGTCCTGACTTTC.

This clonotype has ten or more counts. This sequence joins TRBV29-1 and TRBJ2-3; D possibly corresponds to TRBD1 (5 bases). The CDR3 loop spans 14 amino acids. The germline CDR1 and CDR2 sequences are SQVTM and ANQGSEA. Trimming shortened V by 6 bases and J by 2 bases, and 15 bases separated the two germline ends. CDR3 in amino acids: CSVENDSTTDTQYF. In nucleotides, the CDR3 is TGCAGCGTCGAAAACGACAGTACCACAGATACGCAGTATTTT.

This clonotype appeared a few times. An end of the junction differs from the germline gene, which may be a read error. The chain combines TRBV28 with TRBJ1-5, with D hard to call. The CDR3 totals 14 residues. Germline V lookup: CDR1 MDHEN, CDR2 SYDVKM. CDR3 DNA sequence: TGTGCCAGCAGTTTCGTGCATAGCAATCACCCCCAGCATTTT. The encoded protein is CASSFVHSNHPQHF.

The rearrangement joins TRBV18 to TRBJ2-7, with D perhaps given as TRBD1 or TRBD2 (6 bases each). Trimming stripped 0 bases from V and 1 base from J, with 13 bases between. The V gene's germline CDR1 is KGHSH and CDR2 LQKENI. The CDR3 loop spans 16 amino acids. The CDR3 spells CASSPPVGGASYEQYF. In nucleotides, the CDR3 is TGTGCCAGCTCACCACCGGTCGGGGGCGCGTCCTACGAGCAGTACTTC. The full variable domain, completed using reference TRBV18 and TRBJ2-7, is NAGVMQNPRHLVRRRGQEARLRCSPMKGHSHVYWYRQLPEEGLKFMVYLQKENIIDESGMPKERFSAEFPKEGPSILRIQQVVRGDSAAYFCASSPPVGGASYEQYFGPGTRLTVT.

At least ten counts were recorded for this clonotype. The junction departs from germline at one end; a sequencing error may be responsible. This sequence joins TRBV5-1 and TRBJ2-2; tentatively, D is TRBD1 or TRBD2 (5 bases each). Germline assignment: CDR1 SGHRS and CDR2 YFSETQ. This CDR3 is 13 amino acids long. CDR3 sequence (DNA): TGCGCCAGCAGCAAGGACAACACCGGGGAGCTGCTTTTT. Translation: CASSKDNTGELLF. Full variable domain (outside the CDR3, taken from reference TRBV5-1 and TRBJ2-2): KAGVTQTPRYLIKTRGQQVTLSCSPISGHRSVSWYQQTPGQGLQFLFEYFSETQRNKGNFPGRFSGRQFSNSRSEMNVSTLELGDSALYLCASSKDNTGELLFGEGSRLTVL.

This clonotype was counted many times. V usage is TRBV7-6 and J usage is TRBJ2-7; D is perhaps TRBD1 or TRBD2 (5 bases each). Trimming left V 2 bases short and J 5 bases short, with 13 bases between. Germline loops: CDR1 SGHVS, CDR2 FNYEAQ. The CDR3 spans 14 residues. CDR3 sequence: CASSLRGPEDEQYF. The DNA for the CDR3 is TGTGCCAGCAGCTTAAGGGGTCCGGAGGACGAGCAGTACTTC.

The V call is TRBV5-5, the J call TRBJ1-1; D gene ambiguous. Trimming removed 0 bases from V and 4 bases from J, with 10 bases in between. The CDR3 runs to 14 residues. Germline CDR1 SGHKS, CDR2 YYEKEE (reference sequence). The CDR3: CASSLVASGTEAFF. The CDR3 DNA is TGTGCCAGCAGCTTGGTAGCGAGTGGCACTGAAGCTTTCTTT.

This clonotype was detected many times. V is TRBV7-8 and J is TRBJ1-1; 8 nucleotides agree with TRBD1. The germline CDR1 and CDR2 sequences are SGHVS and FQNEAQ. This CDR3 spans 15 amino acids. Trimming at V came to 1 base and at J to 6 bases, leaving 7 bases not matched to a gene. The CDR3 is CASSLDSRTGPEAFF. The CDR3 DNA is TGTGCCAGCAGCTTAGATTCGAGGACAGGGCCTGAAGCTTTCTTT.

This clonotype was seen at least ten times. Here the CDR3 DNA reads TGTGCCAGCAGCCAAGAGGGGGTACGAGGGATCTACACCGGGGAGCTGTTTTTT. It encodes CASSQEGVRGIYTGELFF. V usage is TRBV4-2 and J usage is TRBJ2-2, with D perhaps matching TRBD1 or TRBD2 (5 bases each). With 0 bases removed from V and 3 bases from J, the gap between germline ends came to 17 bases. The CDR3 has 18 residues. Germline-derived CDR1 and CDR2 are LGHNA and YNFKEQ.

This clonotype was detected many times. CDR3 in DNA: TGTGCCAGCAGTGAATTGGGACAGGGGGCGTTCAATGAGCAGTTCTTC. It yields the protein CASSELGQGAFNEQFF. The chain carries TRBV2 and TRBJ2-1, with TRBD1 identical over 12 bases. Per the germline V gene, CDR1 is SNHLY and CDR2 is FYNNEI. V dropped 2 bases and J dropped 6; count of bases not matched to a gene: 5. The CDR3 is 16 residues long.

This clonotype turned up a few times. The CDR3 DNA reads TGTGCCAGCAGTTTGGCTAGCGGAGGGGATACGCAGTATTTT. Amino acids: CASSLASGGDTQYF. This chain uses TRBV27 with TRBJ2-3; the match to TRBD2 covers 7 bases. CDR1 is MNHEY and CDR2 is SMNVEV in the germline V gene (reference sequence). The CDR3 sequence is 14 residues long. After removal of 3 bases from V and 6 bases from J, the junction contained 6 bases not matched to a gene.

This clonotype was observed at least ten times. The chain uses TRBV6-6 and TRBJ2-5; the D gene could be TRBD1 or TRBD2 (5 bases each). This CDR3 region has 15 residues. Germline V gene lookup returns CDR1 MNHNY and CDR2 SVGAGI (reference sequence). Trimming pared 4 bases from V and 5 bases from J, leaving 17 bases between. The DNA of the CDR3 is TGTGCCAGCAGTTTTTCGTTGGGGCGCGGGGAGACCCAGTACTTC. Protein: CASSFSLGRGETQYF.